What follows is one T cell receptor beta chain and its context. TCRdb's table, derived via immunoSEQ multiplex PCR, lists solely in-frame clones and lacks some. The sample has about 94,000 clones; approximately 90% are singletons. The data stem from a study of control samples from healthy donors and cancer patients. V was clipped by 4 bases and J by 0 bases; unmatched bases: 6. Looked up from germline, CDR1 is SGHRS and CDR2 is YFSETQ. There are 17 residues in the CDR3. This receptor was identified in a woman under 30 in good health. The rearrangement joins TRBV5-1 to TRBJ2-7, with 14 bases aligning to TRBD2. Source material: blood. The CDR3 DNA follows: TGCGCCAGCAGCCCGGGACTAGCGGGGGCCGGCTCCTACGAGCAGTACTTC. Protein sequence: CASSPGLAGAGSYEQYF.